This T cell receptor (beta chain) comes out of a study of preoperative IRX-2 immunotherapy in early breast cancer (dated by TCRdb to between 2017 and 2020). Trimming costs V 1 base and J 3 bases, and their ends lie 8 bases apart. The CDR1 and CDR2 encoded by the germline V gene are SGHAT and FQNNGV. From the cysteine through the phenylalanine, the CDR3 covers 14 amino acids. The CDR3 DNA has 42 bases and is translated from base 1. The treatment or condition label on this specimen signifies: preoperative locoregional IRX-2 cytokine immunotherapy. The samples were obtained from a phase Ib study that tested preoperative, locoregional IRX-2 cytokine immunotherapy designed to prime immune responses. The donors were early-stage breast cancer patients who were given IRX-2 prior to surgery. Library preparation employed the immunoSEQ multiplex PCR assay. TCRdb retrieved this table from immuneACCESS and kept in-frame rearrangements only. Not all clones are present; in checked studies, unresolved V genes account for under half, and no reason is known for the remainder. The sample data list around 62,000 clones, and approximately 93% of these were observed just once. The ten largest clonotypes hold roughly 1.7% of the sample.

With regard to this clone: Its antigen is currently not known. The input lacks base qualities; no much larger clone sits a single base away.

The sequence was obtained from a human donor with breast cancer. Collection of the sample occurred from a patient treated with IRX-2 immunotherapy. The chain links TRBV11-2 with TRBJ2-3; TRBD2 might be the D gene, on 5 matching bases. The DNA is TGTGCCAGCAGCTTAGGATGGACTACAGATACGCAGTATTTT. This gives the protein CASSLGWTTDTQYF.